The 23 T cell receptor beta chains given below trace back to one sample, sequenced in a study of shared clonotypes between healthy human individuals. Assay used: immunoSEQ multiplex PCR; TCRdb lists only in-frame clones, some missing. The data show under 2,500,000 clones, with almost 96% seen just once and approximately 0.13% held by the top ten. Sequenced material: naive CD4+ T cells sorted from blood. Subset in this sample: CD45RA+ positively selected. Every receptor here comes from a man aged 18 to 29 in good health.

The chain joins TRBV4-3 to TRBJ2-1, with 7 bases that match TRBD2. This CDR3 region has 17 residues. V dropped 4 bases and J dropped 2; count of bases not matched to a gene: 11. Germline assignment: CDR1 LGHNA and CDR2 YSLEER. The CDR3: CASSRGGRAFTYNEQFF. The CDR3 DNA sequence: TGCGCCAGCAGCCGCGGGGGACGGGCCTTTACCTACAATGAGCAGTTCTTC.

In its sample, this clone was seen once. At the DNA level, this CDR3 is encoded by other sequences in the same sample as well. The chain has TRBV7-2 and TRBJ2-5; D is uncertain. The V and J ends lost 1 base and 2 bases respectively, with 5 bases between them. The V gene's germline CDR1 is SGHTA and CDR2 FQGNSA. The CDR3 covers 13 residues. CDR3: CASSLGPQETQYF. CDR3 bases: TGTGCCAGCAGCTTAGGTCCTCAAGAGACCCAGTACTTC. Full variable domain (remainder filled in from reference TRBV7-2 and TRBJ2-5): GAGVSQSPSNKVTEKGKDVELRCDPISGHTALYWYRQSLGQGLEFLIYFQGNSAPDKSGLPSDRFSAERTGGSVSTLTIQRTQQEDSAVYLCASSLGPQETQYFGPGTRLLVL.

This chain uses TRBV4-1 with TRBJ1-4, with D hard to call. The CDR3 is made up of 15 amino acids. CDR1 and CDR2 from the germline V gene are MGHRA and YSYEKL. Trimming removed 6 bases at V and 2 bases at J, with 13 bases between. The DNA of the CDR3 is TGCGCCAGCAGACCCACGGAAGCCACTAATGAAAAACTGTTTTTT. This gives the protein CASRPTEATNEKLFF.

The chain carries TRBV6-6 and TRBJ1-4; D remains unclear. Per the germline V gene, CDR1 is MNHNY and CDR2 is SVGAGI (reference sequence). CDR3 length equals 15 residues. V gave up 2 bases and J gave up 8 bases, with 15 bases separating them. CDR3 region: CASSYPSQRAEKLFF. Written as DNA, the CDR3 is TGTGCCAGCAGTTACCCCTCACAGAGGGCGGAAAAACTGTTTTTT.

On this clone: Within the sample, other DNA sequences also encode this same CDR3. The genes are TRBV7-9 and TRBJ2-3; D remains unclear. The CDR3 has 14 residues. Germline lookup yields CDR1 SEHNR and CDR2 FQNEAQ (reference sequence). V was pared by 0 bases and J by 1 base, with 5 bases between. The CDR3 spells CASSLALGTDTQYF. The CDR3 DNA follows: TGTGCCAGCAGCTTAGCGTTGGGCACAGATACGCAGTATTTT. Full variable domain (rest looked up from reference TRBV7-9 and TRBJ2-3): DTGVSQNPRHKITKRGQNVTFRCDPISEHNRLYWYRQTLGQGPEFLTYFQNEAQLEKSRLLSDRFSAERPKGSFSTLEIQRTEQGDSAMYLCASSLALGTDTQYFGPGTRLTVL.

This rearrangement joins TRBV11-2 to TRBJ1-3; D unclear. The CDR3 runs to 15 residues. Germline CDR1 is SGHAT and CDR2 is FQNNGV. The germline V and J ends were trimmed by 2 bases and 0 bases, with 8 bases remaining between them. The chain's CDR3 is CASSLRAGSGNTIYF. For the CDR3, the DNA is TGTGCCAGCAGCTTAAGGGCAGGCTCTGGAAACACCATATATTTT.

The CDR3 DNA reads TGTGCCAGTAGACTGGGGCTCCGGGTTACGGATGGCTACACCTTC. It specifies CASRLGLRVTDGYTF. This chain links TRBV19 with TRBJ1-2; tentative D call: TRBD1 (5 bases). V was trimmed by 6 bases and J by 6 bases, leaving 20 bases between them. This CDR3 has 15 residues. The germline CDR1 and CDR2 sequences are LNHDA and SQIVND (reference sequence).

The genes are TRBV7-2 and TRBJ2-2, with D uncertain. V shed 1 base and J shed 8 bases, with 11 bases lying between them. Germline loops: CDR1 SGHTA, CDR2 FQGNSA. The CDR3 loop spans 14 amino acids. CDR3 region: CASSLDPPRGELFF. In nucleotides, the CDR3 is TGTGCCAGCAGCTTAGATCCCCCCAGGGGGGAGCTGTTTTTT.

This chain uses TRBV2 with TRBJ1-2; 8 bases are a match to TRBD1. The CDR3 runs to 15 residues. Germline CDR1 is SNHLY and CDR2 is FYNNEI. Trimming at V came to 4 bases and at J to 1 base, leaving 5 bases not matched to a gene. CDR3 loop: CASSGTGKDNYGYTF. DNA for the CDR3: TGTGCCAGCAGTGGGACAGGGAAGGATAACTATGGCTACACCTTC.

The gene calls are TRBV4-1 and TRBJ2-1, with a possible D match to TRBD2 (6 bases). The V end lost 0 bases, the J end lost 4 bases, and 13 bases lay between the germline ends. Germline lookup yields CDR1 MGHRA and CDR2 YSYEKL. The CDR3 has 16 amino acids. The CDR3 spells CASSQDLVAVYNEQFF. The CDR3 region has the DNA TGCGCCAGCAGCCAAGATCTCGTAGCGGTGTACAATGAGCAGTTCTTC.

About this clone itself: The sample has other DNA sequences that encode this CDR3 too. V gene TRBV5-1 combines with J gene TRBJ1-1, with D possibly TRBD1 on 6 matching bases. The CDR3 is 14 amino acids. V dropped 3 bases and J dropped 2 bases, with 11 bases sitting between them. CDR1 SGHRS and CDR2 YFSETQ come from the germline V gene. This CDR3 reads CASSSGQTNTEAFF. For the CDR3, the DNA is TGCGCCAGCAGCTCAGGACAGACTAACACTGAAGCTTTCTTT.

A word on this clone: In the same sample, other DNA sequences code for this CDR3. The V gene is TRBV30, the J gene TRBJ1-5, with TRBD1 as a possible D gene (6 bases). V lost 1 base to trimming and J lost 4 bases, with 11 bases between them. Looked up from germline, CDR1 is GTSNPN and CDR2 is SVGIG (reference sequence). This CDR3 has 14 amino acids. The CDR3 loop reads CAWSAQGRNQPQHF. CDR3 coding DNA: TGTGCCTGGAGTGCTCAGGGGCGAAATCAGCCCCAGCATTTT.

The chain carries TRBV2 and TRBJ1-1; D perhaps matches TRBD1 (5 bases). The CDR3 contains 14 residues. Trimming removed 6 bases at V and 0 bases at J, with 11 bases between. Germline V gene lookup returns CDR1 SNHLY and CDR2 FYNNEI. In DNA, the CDR3 is TGTGCCAGCAGCATCAGGGAGCTGAACACTGAAGCTTTCTTT. It codes for CASSIRELNTEAFF.

The rearrangement links TRBV2 to TRBJ2-5, with D perhaps being TRBD1 or TRBD2 (6 bases each). This CDR3 is 17 amino acids long. V lost 0 bases, J lost 1 base, and 15 bases lay in between. From germline, CDR1 is SNHLY and CDR2 FYNNEI. The CDR3: CASSEARGAAIQETQYF. In DNA, the CDR3 is TGTGCCAGCAGTGAAGCGAGGGGGGCCGCCATCCAAGAGACCCAGTACTTC. Full variable domain (outside the CDR3, taken from reference TRBV2 and TRBJ2-5): EPEVTQTPSHQVTQMGQEVILRCVPISNHLYFYWYRQILGQKVEFLVSFYNNEISEKSEIFDDQFSVERPDGSNFTLKIRSTKLEDSAMYFCASSEARGAAIQETQYFGPGTRLLVL.

The gene calls are TRBV14 and TRBJ2-7; 9 bases map to TRBD1. From germline, CDR1 is SGHDN and CDR2 FVKESK. Trimming removed 0 bases from V and 4 bases from J; junction bases left unmatched: 7. CDR3 length equals 16 residues. The CDR3, as DNA: TGTGCCAGCAGCCAAGATTTCGGGACAGGGCGTTACGAGCAGTACTTC. Translating it yields CASSQDFGTGRYEQYF.

This chain links TRBV7-2 with TRBJ2-5, with 7 bases matching TRBD2. The V segment lost 1 base and the J segment 2 bases; nucleotides outside the gene matches: 7. Germline-derived CDR1 and CDR2 are SGHTA and FQGNSA. CDR3 length equals 16 residues. CDR3 DNA: TGTGCCAGCAGCTTAGGCAGCTGGGGAGGGCAAGAGACCCAGTACTTC. Amino acid sequence: CASSLGSWGGQETQYF.

The chain employs TRBV6-5 and TRBJ2-3, with 9 bases that match TRBD2. CDR1 and CDR2 from the germline V gene are MNHEY and SVGAGI. After removal of 6 bases from V and 4 bases from J, the junction contained 8 bases not matched to a gene. This CDR3 region has 15 residues. CDR3 in DNA: TGTGCCAGCAGGGGAGGGACTAGCAGGTCAGATACGCAGTATTTT. Protein: CASRGGTSRSDTQYF.

This chain uses TRBV18 with TRBJ1-6; possible D gene TRBD1, 6 bases. CDR3 length: 15 amino acids. Germline V gene data show CDR1 as KGHSH and CDR2 as LQKENI. V lost 3 bases and J 9 bases, leaving 15 bases between the germline ends. The CDR3 DNA follows: TGTGCCAGCTCACCCCAGGCAGGGGTGGGTTCACCCCTCCACTTT. Encoded protein: CASSPQAGVGSPLHF.

This rearrangement joins TRBV7-9 to TRBJ2-1; 8 positions agree with TRBD1. The V and J ends lost 5 bases and 7 bases, in that order; junction bases with no gene match: 13. The length of the CDR3 is 16 residues. CDR1 SEHNR and CDR2 FQNEAQ come from the germline V gene (reference sequence). The CDR3 is CASSPLPGQGKNEQFF. CDR3 in DNA: TGTGCCAGCAGCCCCCTACCTGGACAGGGAAAAAATGAGCAGTTCTTC.

The rearrangement links TRBV9 to TRBJ2-7, with 7 bases identical to TRBD2. Trimming removed 0 bases from V and 3 bases from J; junction bases left unmatched: 6. CDR3 length: 15 residues. The germline V gene encodes CDR1 SGDLS and CDR2 YYNGEE. CDR3 loop: CASSVGVGRDYEQYF. CDR3 DNA sequence: TGTGCCAGCAGCGTAGGGGTAGGGAGGGACTACGAGCAGTACTTC.

A single count supports this clone. This chain links TRBV5-1 with TRBJ2-3; 8 bases align to TRBD2. Germline lookup yields CDR1 SGHRS and CDR2 YFSETQ. Trimming cost V 4 bases and J 6 bases; bases outside gene matches: 13. This CDR3 has 16 residues. CDR3 DNA: TGCGCCAGCAGCCCAGCTGGAGCGGGGGTCGGGGATACGCAGTATTTT. Its protein product is CASSPAGAGVGDTQYF.

This clone showed up just once. The V call is TRBV28, the J call TRBJ2-5; 8 bases agree with TRBD1. CDR3 length: 11 residues. Germline trimming cut 8 bases from V and 8 bases from J; bases unmatched to any gene: 4. From germline, CDR1 is MDHEN and CDR2 SYDVKM. CDR3 sequence: CASQQGETQYF. Here the CDR3 DNA reads TGTGCCAGCCAACAGGGGGAAACCCAGTACTTC.

The rearrangement joins TRBV18 to TRBJ1-2; D ambiguous. Per the germline V gene, CDR1 is KGHSH and CDR2 is LQKENI. This CDR3 has 13 amino acids. Deletions cut 6 bases from V and 4 bases from J, with 12 bases between. Here the CDR3 reads CASSSDGLYGYTF. The DNA of the CDR3 is TGTGCCAGCTCTTCGGACGGACTCTATGGCTACACCTTC.